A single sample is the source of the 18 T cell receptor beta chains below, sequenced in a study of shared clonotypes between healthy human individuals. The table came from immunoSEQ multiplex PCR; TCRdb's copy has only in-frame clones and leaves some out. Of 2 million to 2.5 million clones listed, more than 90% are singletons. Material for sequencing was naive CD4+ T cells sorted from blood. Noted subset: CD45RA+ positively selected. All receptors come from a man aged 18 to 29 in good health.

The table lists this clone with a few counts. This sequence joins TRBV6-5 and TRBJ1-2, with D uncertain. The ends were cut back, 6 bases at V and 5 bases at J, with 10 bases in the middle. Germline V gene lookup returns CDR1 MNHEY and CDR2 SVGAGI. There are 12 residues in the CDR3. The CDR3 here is CASSIDKYGYTF. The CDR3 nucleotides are TGTGCCAGCAGCATCGATAAATATGGCTACACCTTC.

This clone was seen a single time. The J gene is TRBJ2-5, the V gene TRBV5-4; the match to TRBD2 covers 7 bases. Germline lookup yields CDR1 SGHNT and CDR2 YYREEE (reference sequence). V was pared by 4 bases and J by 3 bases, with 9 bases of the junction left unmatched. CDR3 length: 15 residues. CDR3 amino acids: CASSIGTGTKETQYF. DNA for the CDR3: TGTGCCAGCAGCATTGGAACGGGGACTAAAGAGACCCAGTACTTC. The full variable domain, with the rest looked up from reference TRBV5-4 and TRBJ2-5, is ETGVTQSPTHLIKTRGQQVTLRCSSQSGHNTVSWYQQALGQGPQFIFQYYREEENGRGNFPPRFSGLQFPNYSSELNVNALELDDSALYLCASSIGTGTKETQYFGPGTRLLVL.

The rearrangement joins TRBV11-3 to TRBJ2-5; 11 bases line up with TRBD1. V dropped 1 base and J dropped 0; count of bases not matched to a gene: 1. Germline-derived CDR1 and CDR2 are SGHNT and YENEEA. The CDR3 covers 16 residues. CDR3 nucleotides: TGTGCCAGCAGCTTAGGGGACAGGGGGGACCAAGAGACCCAGTACTTC. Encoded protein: CASSLGDRGDQETQYF.

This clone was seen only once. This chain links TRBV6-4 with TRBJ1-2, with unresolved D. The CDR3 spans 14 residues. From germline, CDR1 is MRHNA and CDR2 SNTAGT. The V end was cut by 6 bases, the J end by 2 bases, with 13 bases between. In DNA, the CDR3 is TGTGCCAGCAGAAGGGAGTCCGGGAACTATGGCTACACCTTC. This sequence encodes CASRRESGNYGYTF.

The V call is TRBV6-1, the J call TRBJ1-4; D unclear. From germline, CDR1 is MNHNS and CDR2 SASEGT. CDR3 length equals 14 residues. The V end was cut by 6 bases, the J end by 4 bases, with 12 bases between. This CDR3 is CASSAGLNNEKLFF. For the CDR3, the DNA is TGTGCCAGCAGCGCCGGACTGAATAATGAAAAACTGTTTTTT.

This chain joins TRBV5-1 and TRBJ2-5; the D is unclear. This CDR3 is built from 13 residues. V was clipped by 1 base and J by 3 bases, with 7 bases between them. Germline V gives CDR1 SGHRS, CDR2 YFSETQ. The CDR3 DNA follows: TGCGCCAGCAGCTTGAGTGTGGAAGAGACCCAGTACTTC. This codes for CASSLSVEETQYF.

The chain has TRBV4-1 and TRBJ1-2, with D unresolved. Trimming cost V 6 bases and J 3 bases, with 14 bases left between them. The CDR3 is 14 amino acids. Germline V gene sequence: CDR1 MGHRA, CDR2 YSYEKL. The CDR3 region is CASSADAGYYGYTF. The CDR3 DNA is TGCGCCAGCAGTGCGGACGCCGGGTACTATGGCTACACCTTC.

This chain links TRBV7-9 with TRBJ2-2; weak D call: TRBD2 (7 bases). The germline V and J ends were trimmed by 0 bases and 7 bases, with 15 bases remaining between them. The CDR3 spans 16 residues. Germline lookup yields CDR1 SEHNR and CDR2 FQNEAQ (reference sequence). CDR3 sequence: CASSLAGGALSGELFF. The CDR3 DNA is TGTGCCAGCAGCTTAGCTGGGGGGGCGCTGAGCGGGGAGCTGTTTTTT.

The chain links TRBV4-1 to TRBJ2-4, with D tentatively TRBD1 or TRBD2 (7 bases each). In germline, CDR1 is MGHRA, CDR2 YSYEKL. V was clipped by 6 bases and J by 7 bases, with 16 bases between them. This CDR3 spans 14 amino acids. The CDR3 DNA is TGCGCCAGCAGTTCCACAGGGGAGGGGAACATTCAGTACTTC. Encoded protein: CASSSTGEGNIQYF.

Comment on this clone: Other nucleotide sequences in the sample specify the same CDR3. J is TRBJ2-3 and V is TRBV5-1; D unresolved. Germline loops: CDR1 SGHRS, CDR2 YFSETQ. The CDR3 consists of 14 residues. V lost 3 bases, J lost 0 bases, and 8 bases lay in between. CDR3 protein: CASSWTVSTDTQYF. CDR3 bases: TGCGCCAGCAGCTGGACCGTGAGCACAGATACGCAGTATTTT.

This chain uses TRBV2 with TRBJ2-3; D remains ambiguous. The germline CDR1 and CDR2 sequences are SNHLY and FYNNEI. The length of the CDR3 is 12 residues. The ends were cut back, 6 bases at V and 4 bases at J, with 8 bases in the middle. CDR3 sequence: CASSFEADTQYF. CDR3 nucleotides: TGTGCCAGCAGCTTTGAAGCAGATACGCAGTATTTT.

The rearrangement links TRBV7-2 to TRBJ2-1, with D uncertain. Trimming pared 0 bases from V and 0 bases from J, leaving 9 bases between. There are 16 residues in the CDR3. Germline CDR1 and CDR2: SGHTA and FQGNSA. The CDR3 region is CASSLAGSSSYNEQFF. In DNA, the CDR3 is TGTGCCAGCAGCTTAGCTGGGTCCAGCTCCTACAATGAGCAGTTCTTC. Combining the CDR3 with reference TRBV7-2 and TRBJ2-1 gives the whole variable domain GAGVSQSPSNKVTEKGKDVELRCDPISGHTALYWYRQSLGQGLEFLIYFQGNSAPDKSGLPSDRFSAERTGGSVSTLTIQRTQQEDSAVYLCASSLAGSSSYNEQFFGPGTRLTVL.

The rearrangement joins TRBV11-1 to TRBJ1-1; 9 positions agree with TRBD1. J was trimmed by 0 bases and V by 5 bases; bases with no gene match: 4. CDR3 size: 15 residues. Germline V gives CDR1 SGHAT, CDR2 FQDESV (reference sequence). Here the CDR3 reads CASSRQGGMNTEAFF. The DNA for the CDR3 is TGTGCCAGCAGCCGACAGGGGGGGATGAACACTGAAGCTTTCTTT.

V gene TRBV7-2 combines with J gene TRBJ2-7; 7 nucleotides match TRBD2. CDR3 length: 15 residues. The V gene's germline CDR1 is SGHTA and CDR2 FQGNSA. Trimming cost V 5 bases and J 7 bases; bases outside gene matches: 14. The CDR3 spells CASSARSGGSEEQYF. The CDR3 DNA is TGTGCCAGCAGCGCGAGGTCGGGGGGATCGGAAGAGCAGTACTTC.

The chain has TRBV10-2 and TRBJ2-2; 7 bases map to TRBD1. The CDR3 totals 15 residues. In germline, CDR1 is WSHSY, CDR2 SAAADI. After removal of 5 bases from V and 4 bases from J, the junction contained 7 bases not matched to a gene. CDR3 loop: CASSPTGASTGELFF. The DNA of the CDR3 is TGCGCCAGCAGTCCTACAGGGGCCTCCACCGGGGAGCTGTTTTTT.

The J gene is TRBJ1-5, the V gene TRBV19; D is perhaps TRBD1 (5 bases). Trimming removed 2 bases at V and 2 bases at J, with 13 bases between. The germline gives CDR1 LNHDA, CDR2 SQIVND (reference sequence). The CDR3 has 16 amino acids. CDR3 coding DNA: TGTGCCAGTAGTATATCTTGGCAGGGCGGCAATCAGCCCCAGCATTTT. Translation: CASSISWQGGNQPQHF.

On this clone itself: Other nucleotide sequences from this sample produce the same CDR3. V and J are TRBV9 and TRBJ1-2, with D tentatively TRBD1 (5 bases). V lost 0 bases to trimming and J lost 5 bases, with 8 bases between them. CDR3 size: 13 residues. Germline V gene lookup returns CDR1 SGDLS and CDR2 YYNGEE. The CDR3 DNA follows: TGTGCCAGCAGCGTAGAGGCAGGGTATGGCTACACCTTC. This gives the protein CASSVEAGYGYTF.

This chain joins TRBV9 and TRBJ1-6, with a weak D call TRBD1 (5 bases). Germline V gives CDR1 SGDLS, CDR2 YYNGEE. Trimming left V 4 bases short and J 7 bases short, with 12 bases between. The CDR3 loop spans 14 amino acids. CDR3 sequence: CASSTRQTNSPLHF. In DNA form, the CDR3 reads TGTGCCAGCAGCACACGACAGACCAATTCACCCCTCCACTTT.